This record covers a single TCR beta chain. At one of its ends the junction is not consistent with the germline gene, which may arise from a read error. The source of the sample is a study of blood T cells in healthy people across ages. Combining a sample-barcoded 5' primer with a J-beta primer mix, a second PCR ran for roughly 7 to 12 cycles. Every cDNA molecule bore a tag from a template-switch adaptor containing 12 random nucleotides. From the 5' RACE reads, TCRdb called clonotypes with MiXCR, one entry per CDR3 protein. The sample lists 1.8 million or so distinct CDR3 sequences, 39% occurring once. Germline values: CDR1 SGHTA, CDR2 FQGNSA. This CDR3 region has 16 residues.

The sequence came from a human donor in good health. Sequenced material: blood. The chain carries TRBV7-2 and TRBJ2-1; 11 nucleotides agree with TRBD2. CDR3 protein: CAGSLVAGGPYNEQFF. In DNA form, the CDR3 reads TGTGCCGGCAGCCTGGTAGCGGGGGGGCCCTACAATGAGCAGTTCTTC. Complete variable domain (other parts from reference TRBV7-2 and TRBJ2-1): GAGVSQSPSNKVTEKGKDVELRCDPISGHTALYWYRQSLGQGLEFLIYFQGNSAPDKSGLPSDRFSAERTGGSVSTLTIQRTQQEDSAVYLCAGSLVAGGPYNEQFFGPGTRLTVL.